One T cell receptor beta chain is described in this entry. CDR3 length equals 15 residues. Per the germline V gene, CDR1 is LGHDT and CDR2 is YNNKEL (reference sequence). V was pared by 1 base and J by 4 bases, with 13 bases between. This entry belongs to a study of blood T cell repertoires in COVID-19. Study-wide background: Material from acute and convalescent COVID-19 was sourced from the United States, Italy and Spain. T cells, B-cell-depleted T cells, or PBMCs provided the cDNA or gDNA that served as material.

Original processing methods: Amplification from reference gene primers served as the basis for estimated nucleated cell counts. This table comes from immunoSEQ multiplex PCR, and its TCRdb copy is limited to in-frame clones, with some not included. From that table come the V and J calls and clone size; the DNA was used to work out D and trimming. The table includes 110,000 or so clones, 81% detected once. The TCR originated in a man in his fifties or sixties with acute or convalescent COVID-19. The sequenced material came from peripheral blood. This rearrangement joins TRBV3-1 (or the pseudogene TRBV3-2) to TRBJ1-2; D perhaps matches TRBD1 (6 bases). This CDR3 is CASSQGHRQAYGYTF. The CDR3, as DNA: TGTGCCAGCAGCCAAGGACACCGACAGGCCTATGGCTACACCTTC.